Reported below is one T cell receptor (beta chain). The clone's antigen remains unknown. No base qualities exist here, and no much larger clone lies one base off it. The record originates from a study of control samples from healthy donors and cancer patients (dated by TCRdb to 2019 to 2021). V gives up 3 bases and J gives up 3 bases, and the segment between their germline ends measures 15 bases. In the germline V gene (reference sequence), CDR1 corresponds to LGHDT and CDR2 to YNNKEL. Inclusive of the bounding cysteine and phenylalanine, the CDR3 is 16 residues long. Only CDR3 DNA is held: 48 bases, read in frame from base 1. Libraries were constructed by the immunoSEQ multiplex PCR assay. Imported from immuneACCESS, the table was reduced by TCRdb to in-frame sequences with V and J called. These copies leave out some clones; in studies compared against another copy, an unresolved V gene accounts for under half, and the cause of the remainder is not known. For this sample there are approximately 100,000 clones; less than 85% appear just once. About 35% of the sample lies in the top ten.

Rearrangement joined TRBV3-1 (or the pseudogene TRBV3-2) to TRBJ1-3; no confident D gene assignment can be made. The source material was PBMCs. This receptor was taken from a man in his 70s with lung cancer. The encoded CDR3 is CASSHEGFSDGNTIYF. The nucleotide sequence reads as follows: TGTGCCAGCAGCCACGAAGGCTTTTCCGATGGAAACACCATATATTTT.